A selection of T cell receptor beta chains follows, all from one sample in a study of blood T cell repertoires in COVID-19. This table comes from immunoSEQ multiplex PCR, and its TCRdb copy is limited to in-frame clones, with some not included. Among under 350,000 clones, around nine tenths were seen once, and the ten largest hold 2% to 2.5%. Source material: peripheral blood. These receptors were taken from a man in his fifties or sixties with acute or convalescent COVID-19. CDR3s include the opening cysteine and the closing phenylalanine or tryptophan. D genes are given only for firm matches.

>TRBD1|TRBV7-9
CASRDTGDYGYTF
>-|TRBV12-5
CASGLAGLLGAKNIQYF
>-|TRBV3-1/TRBV3-2
CASLNRVNTEAFF
>TRBD1|TRBV19
CASSGYRGLSDTQYF
>TRBD1|TRBV5-6
CASSWGQGKAGANVLTF
>-|TRBV2
CASSQQQATSNQPQHF
>TRBD2|TRBV29-1
CSVTGLAGAPPGELFF
>-|TRBV27
CASSPEEAVGAFF
>TRBD1|TRBV7-8
CASSLYGQGHTEAFF
>TRBD1|TRBV18
CASYTGGSDTQYF
>TRBD1|TRBV24-1
CATSENDRGRNQPQHF
>-|TRBV3-1/TRBV3-2
CASSLPGVPTSYTF
>-|TRBV19
CASSFNSGANVLTF
>-|TRBV27
CASTPGPGSGRNTEAFF
>-|TRBV3-1/TRBV3-2
CASSLNNEQFF
>TRBD2|TRBV28
CANKRAGTNNEQFF